What follows describes a single T cell receptor (beta chain). The CDR3 consists of 16 residues. Germline V gene data show CDR1 as SNHLY and CDR2 as FYNNEI. Germline trimming cut 3 bases from V and 1 base from J; bases unmatched to any gene: 7. The data belong to a study of blood T cell repertoires in COVID-19. Method: immunoSEQ multiplex PCR; TCRdb's copy keeps in-frame clones and lacks some. The sample has about 75,000 clones, roughly 91% seen once; the top ten hold about 21%. V and J are TRBV2 and TRBJ2-7, with 9 bases fitting TRBD2. Input material: peripheral blood. This TCR came from a human donor in a cohort sampled during active COVID-19. CDR3 amino acids: CASSDLSSGRSYEQYF. CDR3 DNA: TGTGCCAGCAGTGATTTGTCCAGCGGGAGGTCCTACGAGCAGTACTTC.